This TCR beta chain was captured by sequencing in a study of CD8 T cells in ankylosing spondylitis. Study findings and constraints: Clones that were linked to disease were CD8+ and were relatively rare in peripheral blood. The clones that were linked to disease were reported to be significantly enriched in matched synovial fluid samples from ankylosing spondylitis patients. A TCR beta motif of several highly homologous variants appeared characteristic of ankylosing spondylitis blood.

Regarding this clonotype: Its matching antigen is unknown.

The authors made TCR beta libraries by quantitative 5'-RACE with molecular barcodes. TCRdb passed the 5' RACE reads through MiXCR, listing each CDR3 protein once. The profile shows more than 600,000 distinct CDR3 sequences, over 15% of them singletons. Sequenced sample: blood, either unsorted or a sorted T cell fraction (not recorded which). This TCR was sampled from a male donor with ankylosing spondylitis.

The CDR3 protein is CASRADGVGAFF. The CDR3, as DNA: TGTGCCAGCAGGGCGGACGGAGTTGGAGCTTTCTTT. V gene TRBV2 combines with J gene TRBJ1-1; the D is unclear. V lost 6 bases and J 10 bases, leaving 15 bases between the germline ends. CDR1 and CDR2 from the germline V gene are SNHLY and FYNNEI. The CDR3 runs to 12 residues.